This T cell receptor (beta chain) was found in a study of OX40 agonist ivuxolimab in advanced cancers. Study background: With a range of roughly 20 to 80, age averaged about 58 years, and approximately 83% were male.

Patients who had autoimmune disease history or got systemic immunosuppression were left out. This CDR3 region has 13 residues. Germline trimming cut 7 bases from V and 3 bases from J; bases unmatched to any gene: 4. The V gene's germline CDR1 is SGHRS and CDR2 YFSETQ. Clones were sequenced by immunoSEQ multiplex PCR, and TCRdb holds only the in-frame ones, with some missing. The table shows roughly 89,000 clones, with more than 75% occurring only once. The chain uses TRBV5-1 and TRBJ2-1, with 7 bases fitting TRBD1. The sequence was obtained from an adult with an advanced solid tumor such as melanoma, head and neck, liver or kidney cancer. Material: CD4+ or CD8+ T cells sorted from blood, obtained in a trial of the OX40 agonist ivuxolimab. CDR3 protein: CASARDSYNEQFF. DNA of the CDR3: TGCGCCAGCGCCCGGGACAGCTACAATGAGCAGTTCTTC.